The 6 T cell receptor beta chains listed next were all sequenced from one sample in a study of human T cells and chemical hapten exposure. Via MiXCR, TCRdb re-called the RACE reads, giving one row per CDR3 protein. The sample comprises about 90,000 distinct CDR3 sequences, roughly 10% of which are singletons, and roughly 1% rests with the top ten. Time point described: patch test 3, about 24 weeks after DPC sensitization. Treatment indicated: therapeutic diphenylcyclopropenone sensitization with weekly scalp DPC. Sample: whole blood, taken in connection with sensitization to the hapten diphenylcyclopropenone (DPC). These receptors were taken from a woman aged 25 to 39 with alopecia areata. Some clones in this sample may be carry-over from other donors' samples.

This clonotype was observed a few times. CDR3 residues: CASSEYTDTQYF. The CDR3, as DNA: TGTGCCAGCAGCGAGTATACAGATACGCAGTATTTT. The rearrangement links TRBV28 to TRBJ2-3; D call uncertain. There are 12 residues in the CDR3. From germline, CDR1 is MDHEN and CDR2 SYDVKM. Deletions cut 6 bases from V and 3 bases from J, with 7 bases between.

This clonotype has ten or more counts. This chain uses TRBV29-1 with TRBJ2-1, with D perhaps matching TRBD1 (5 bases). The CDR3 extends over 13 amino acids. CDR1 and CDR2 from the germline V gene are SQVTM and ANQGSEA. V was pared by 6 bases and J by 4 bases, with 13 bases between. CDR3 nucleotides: TGCAGCGTGCCTGCTAGGACATACAATGAGCAGTTCTTC. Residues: CSVPARTYNEQFF.

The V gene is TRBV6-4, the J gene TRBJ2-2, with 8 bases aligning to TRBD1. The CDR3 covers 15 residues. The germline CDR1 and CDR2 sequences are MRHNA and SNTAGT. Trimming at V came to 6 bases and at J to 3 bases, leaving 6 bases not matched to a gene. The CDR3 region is CASSPGQGHTGELFF. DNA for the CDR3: TGTGCCAGCAGCCCCGGACAGGGCCACACCGGGGAGCTGTTTTTT.

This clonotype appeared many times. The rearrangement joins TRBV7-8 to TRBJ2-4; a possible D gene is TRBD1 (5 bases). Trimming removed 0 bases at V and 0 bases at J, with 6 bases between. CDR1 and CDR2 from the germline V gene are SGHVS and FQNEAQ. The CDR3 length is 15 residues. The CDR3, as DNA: TGTGCCAGCAGCTTAGCGCAGGGAGCCAAAAACATTCAGTACTTC. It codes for CASSLAQGAKNIQYF. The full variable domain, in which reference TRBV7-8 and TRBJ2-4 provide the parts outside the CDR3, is GAGVSQSPRYKVAKRGQDVALRCDPISGHVSLFWYQQALGQGPEFLTYFQNEAQLDKSGLPSDRFFAERPEGSVSTLKIQRTQQEDSAVYLCASSLAQGAKNIQYFGAGTRLSVL.

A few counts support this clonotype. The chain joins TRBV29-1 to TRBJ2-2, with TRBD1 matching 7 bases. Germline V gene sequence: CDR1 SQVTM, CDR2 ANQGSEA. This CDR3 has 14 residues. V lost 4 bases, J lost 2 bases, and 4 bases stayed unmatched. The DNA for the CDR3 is TGCAGCGTTGGACAGGGTGGAAACACCGGGGAGCTGTTTTTT. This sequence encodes CSVGQGGNTGELFF.

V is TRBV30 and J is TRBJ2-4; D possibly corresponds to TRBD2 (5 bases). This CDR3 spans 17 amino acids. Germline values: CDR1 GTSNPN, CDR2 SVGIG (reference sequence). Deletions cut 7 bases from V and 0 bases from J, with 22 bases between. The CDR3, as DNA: TGTGCCTATTCCCCGCGTGGAGGCCCGCTAGCCAAAAACATTCAGTACTTC. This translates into CAYSPRGGPLAKNIQYF. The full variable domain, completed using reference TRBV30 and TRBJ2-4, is SQTIHQWPATLVQPVGSPLSLECTVEGTSNPNLYWYRQAAGRGLQLLFYSVGIGQISSEVPQNLSASRPQDRQFILSSKKLLLSDSGFYLCAYSPRGGPLAKNIQYFGAGTRLSVL.